This T cell receptor beta chain derives from a study of T-cell reconstitution after alpha-beta-depleted transplantation in children. Germline V CDR1 and CDR2: LGHDT, YNNKEL (reference sequence). The CDR3 spans 15 residues. J lost 5 bases, V lost 4 bases, and 10 bases had no gene match. This clonotype was recorded many times. Unique molecular identifiers were incorporated into the prepared TCRbeta library. TCRdb used MiXCR to reprocess the PCR reads, holding one entry per CDR3 protein. The repertoire holds around 16,000 distinct CDR3 sequences, with roughly 7.8% as singletons. The clonotype originates from a boy younger than two who had a stem cell transplant for Wiskott-Aldrich syndrome, so the T cells may come from the graft donor. This rearrangement joins TRBV3-1 to TRBJ1-1; 7 bases are a match to TRBD1. The sample in question was PBMCs, mostly from graft donor cells, obtained 60 days after TCRalphabeta/CD19-depleted stem cell transplant. Here the CDR3 reads CASSLLFQTGTEAFF. The CDR3, as DNA: TGTGCCAGCAGCCTCCTCTTCCAGACAGGGACTGAAGCTTTCTTT.